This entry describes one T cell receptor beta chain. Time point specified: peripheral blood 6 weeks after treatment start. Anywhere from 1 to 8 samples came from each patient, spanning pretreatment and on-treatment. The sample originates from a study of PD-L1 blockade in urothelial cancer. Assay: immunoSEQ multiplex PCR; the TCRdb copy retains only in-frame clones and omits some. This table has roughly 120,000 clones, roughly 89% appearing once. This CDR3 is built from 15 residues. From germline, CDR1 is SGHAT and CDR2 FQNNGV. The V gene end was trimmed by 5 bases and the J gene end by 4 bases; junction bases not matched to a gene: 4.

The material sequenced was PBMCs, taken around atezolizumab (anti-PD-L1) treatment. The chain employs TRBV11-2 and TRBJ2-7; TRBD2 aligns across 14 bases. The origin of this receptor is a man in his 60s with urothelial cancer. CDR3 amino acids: CASSVTSGGAYEQYF. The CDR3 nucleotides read TGTGCCAGCAGCGTGACTAGCGGGGGGGCGTACGAGCAGTACTTC.